This T cell receptor beta chain came from a study of cytomegalovirus exposure and HLA in healthy donors. On the study more broadly: An early data release held 79 million or so unique TCRs from HLA-typed donors. Across a few hundred genotyped donors, just over 80% landed in the Caucasian-associated ancestry cluster.

A multiplex PCR was run with 60 Vbeta primers and 13 Jbeta primers. Generated by immunoSEQ multiplex PCR, the TCRdb table keeps only in-frame clones and is missing some. The ten top clones account for approximately 1.5%, within a sample of roughly 82,000 clones. Germline V gene sequence: CDR1 MGHRA, CDR2 YSYEKL. With 1 base clipped from V and 9 bases from J, the junction kept 6 bases outside the gene matches. The CDR3 runs to 13 residues. The chain links TRBV4-1 to TRBJ2-7, with 7 bases aligning to TRBD2. The sequencing input was PBMCs. The TCR was taken from a woman aged 60 to 75 in good health and CMV-seronegative. CDR3 bases: TGCGCCAGCAGCCAAGTCCCTAGCGGTTGGCAGTACTTC. Its protein is CASSQVPSGWQYF.